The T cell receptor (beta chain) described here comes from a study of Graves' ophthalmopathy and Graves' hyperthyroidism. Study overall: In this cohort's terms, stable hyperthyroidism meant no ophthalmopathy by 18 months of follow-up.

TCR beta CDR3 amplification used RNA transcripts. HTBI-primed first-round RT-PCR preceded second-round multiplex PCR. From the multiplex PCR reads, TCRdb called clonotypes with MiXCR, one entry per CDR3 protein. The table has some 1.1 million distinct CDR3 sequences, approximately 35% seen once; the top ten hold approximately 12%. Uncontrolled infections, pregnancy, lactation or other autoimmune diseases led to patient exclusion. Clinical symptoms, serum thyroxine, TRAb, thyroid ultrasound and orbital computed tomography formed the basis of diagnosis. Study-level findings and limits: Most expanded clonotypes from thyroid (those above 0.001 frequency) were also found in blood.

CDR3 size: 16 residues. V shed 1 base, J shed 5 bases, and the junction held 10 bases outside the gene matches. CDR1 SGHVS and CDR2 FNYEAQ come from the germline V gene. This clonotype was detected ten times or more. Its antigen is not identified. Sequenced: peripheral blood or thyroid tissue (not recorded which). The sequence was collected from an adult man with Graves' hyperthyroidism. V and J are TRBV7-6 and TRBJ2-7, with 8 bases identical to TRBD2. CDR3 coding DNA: TGTGCCAGCAGCTTAGGGGTGGCGAGCGGGAGAGACGAGCAGTACTTC. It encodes CASSLGVASGRDEQYF.